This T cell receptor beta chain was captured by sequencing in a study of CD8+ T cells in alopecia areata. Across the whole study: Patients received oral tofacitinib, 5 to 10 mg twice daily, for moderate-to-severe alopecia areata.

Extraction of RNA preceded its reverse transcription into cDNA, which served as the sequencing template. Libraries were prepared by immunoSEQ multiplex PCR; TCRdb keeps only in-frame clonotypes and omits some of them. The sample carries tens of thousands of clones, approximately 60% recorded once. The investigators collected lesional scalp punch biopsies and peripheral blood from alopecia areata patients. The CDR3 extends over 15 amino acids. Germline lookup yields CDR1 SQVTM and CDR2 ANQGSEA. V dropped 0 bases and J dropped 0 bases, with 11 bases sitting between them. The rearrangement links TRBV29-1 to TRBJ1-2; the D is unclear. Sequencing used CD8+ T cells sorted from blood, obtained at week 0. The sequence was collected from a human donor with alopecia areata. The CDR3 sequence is CSVEDLHSANYGYTF. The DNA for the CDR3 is TGCAGCGTTGAAGATCTTCACTCAGCTAACTATGGCTACACCTTC.